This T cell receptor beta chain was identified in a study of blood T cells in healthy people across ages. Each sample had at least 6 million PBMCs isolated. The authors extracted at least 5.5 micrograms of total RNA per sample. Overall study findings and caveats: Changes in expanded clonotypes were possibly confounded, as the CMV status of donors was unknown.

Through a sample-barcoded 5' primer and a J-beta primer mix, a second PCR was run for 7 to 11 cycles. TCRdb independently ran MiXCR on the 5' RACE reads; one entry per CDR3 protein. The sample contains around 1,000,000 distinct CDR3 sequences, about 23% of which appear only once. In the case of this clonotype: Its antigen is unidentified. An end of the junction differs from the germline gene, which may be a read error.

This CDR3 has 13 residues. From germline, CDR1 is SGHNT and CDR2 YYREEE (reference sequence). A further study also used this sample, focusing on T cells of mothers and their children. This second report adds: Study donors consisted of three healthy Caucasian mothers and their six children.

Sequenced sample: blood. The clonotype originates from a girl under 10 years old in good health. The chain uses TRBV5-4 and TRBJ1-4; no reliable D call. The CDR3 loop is CASRAGIDEKLSF. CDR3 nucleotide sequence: TGTGCCAGCAGGGCCGGGATAGATGAAAAACTGTCTTTT.